The 29 T cell receptor beta chains below were found in one sample sequenced in a study of T cell repertoires in cytomegalovirus infection (dated by TCRdb to between 2017 and 2020). Sequencing instrument: Illumina HiSeq 1500. Using fastp at Q25 and MiXCR, TCRdb reprocessed the public reads and kept productive beta chains. Rows with one shared CDR3 protein collapse into an entry with the most common genes and DNA. This sample lists over 200,000 distinct CDR3 sequences; around 15% were detected once. Jointly, the top ten make up 8.8% of the sample. Sequenced sample: PBMCs. These receptors all come from a human donor in good health (CMV status not recorded). Some clones in this sample may be carry-over from other donors' samples.

This chain links TRBV29-1 with TRBJ2-1; D is uncertain. This CDR3 spans 15 amino acids. The germline CDR1 and CDR2 sequences are SQVTM and ANQGSEA. Trimming took 2 bases from V and 4 from J, leaving 15 bases between them. The CDR3 nucleotides read TGCAGCGTTGAACAGGAAAACTTGGGGTACAATGAGCAGTTCTTC. This encodes CSVEQENLGYNEQFF.

The chain carries TRBV3-1 and TRBJ1-4; 7 positions agree with TRBD1. This CDR3 has 17 residues. The trim removed 5 bases at V and 0 bases at J, leaving 9 bases unmatched. Germline V lookup: CDR1 LGHDT, CDR2 YNNKEL (reference sequence). CDR3 in DNA: TGTGCCAGCAGCAACCGGGACAGAGGCGCAACTAATGAAAAACTGTTTTTT. It encodes CASSNRDRGATNEKLFF.

This clonotype was seen a single time. The chain combines TRBV5-4 with TRBJ2-2, with D possibly TRBD2 on 6 matching bases. Germline V gene lookup returns CDR1 SGHNT and CDR2 YYREEE (reference sequence). The CDR3 runs 14 residues. V lost 6 bases to trimming and J lost 5 bases, with 14 bases between them. Here the CDR3 reads CASTYGGGTGELFF. The CDR3 nucleotides read TGTGCCAGCACCTACGGAGGAGGGACCGGGGAGCTGTTTTTT.

CDR3 coding DNA: TGCGCCACTCGTAGGGGGCCGCTCGAGCAGTACTTC. It codes for CATRRGPLEQYF. This chain connects TRBV23-1 to TRBJ2-7; the match to TRBD1 covers 7 bases. TRBV23-1 is an ORF, and what it does is uncertain. This CDR3 is built from 12 residues. Trimming removed 10 bases from V and 6 bases from J; junction bases left unmatched: 9.

This clonotype was counted at least ten times. The V call is TRBV7-2, the J call TRBJ1-2; D is possibly TRBD1 (6 bases). Germline-derived CDR1 and CDR2 are SGHTA and FQGNSA. Trimming pared 1 base from V and 8 bases from J, leaving 14 bases between. The CDR3 extends over 14 amino acids. CDR3 in DNA: TGTGCCAGCAGCTTAGTTCCGGGGGCAAGGGGCTACACCTTC. Translation gives CASSLVPGARGYTF.

This clonotype was detected ten times or more. The chain is built from TRBV12-3 or TRBV12-4 and TRBJ1-2; 8 positions agree with TRBD1. V shed 6 bases, J shed 5 bases, and the junction held 5 bases outside the gene matches. CDR3 size: 13 residues. CDR3 DNA: TGTGCCAGCAGCTCGGACAGGGAGTATGGCTACACCTTC. As protein: CASSSDREYGYTF.

This clonotype was picked up many times. The chain joins TRBV7-2 to TRBJ2-7; 8 bases line up with TRBD2. The CDR3 has 15 residues. Germline values: CDR1 SGHTA, CDR2 FQGNSA. J was trimmed by 7 bases and V by 1 base; bases with no gene match: 9. Written as DNA, the CDR3 is TGTGCCAGCAGCTTAGGAGCGGGAGTCACTAGGGAGCAGTACTTC. Its translation: CASSLGAGVTREQYF.

A few counts support this clonotype. V and J are TRBV10-3 and TRBJ2-5; perhaps TRBD1 as D (6 bases). Germline V gene data show CDR1 as ENHRY and CDR2 as SYGVKD. Trimming cost V 7 bases and J 3 bases, with 9 bases left between them. This CDR3 region has 12 residues. The CDR3 DNA is TGTGCCATCAAGGCAGGGGAAGAGACCCAGTACTTC. Its translation: CAIKAGEETQYF.

This clonotype was found many times. V gene TRBV19 combines with J gene TRBJ2-1; 14 nucleotides match TRBD2. The CDR3 is 14 residues long. The junction had 2 bases not matched to a gene; V was cut back by 4 bases and J by 9 bases. Germline CDR1 reads LNHDA; CDR2 reads SQIVND (reference sequence). The DNA of the CDR3 is TGTGCCAGTAGTAGGGGACTAGCGGGAGTTGAGCAGTTCTTC. Translating gives CASSRGLAGVEQFF.

This clonotype was counted many times. This sequence joins TRBV29-1 and TRBJ1-1, with 11 bases that match TRBD1. The V and J ends lost 7 bases and 4 bases, in that order; junction bases with no gene match: 5. Germline CDR1 and CDR2: SQVTM and ANQGSEA. The CDR3 runs 13 residues. The CDR3 sequence: CSGRGQGATEAFF. As DNA, the CDR3 is TGCAGCGGCCGTGGACAGGGGGCCACTGAAGCTTTCTTT.

The rearrangement joins TRBV19 to TRBJ1-5, with 9 bases lining up with TRBD1. The CDR3 spans 14 residues. V shed 6 bases and J 3 bases; nucleotides not matched to a gene: 3. In germline, CDR1 is LNHDA, CDR2 SQIVND (reference sequence). In DNA, the CDR3 is TGTGCCAGTAGCGGACAGGGGAACAATCAGCCCCAGCATTTT. Encoded protein: CASSGQGNNQPQHF.

This clonotype was observed a handful of times. V and J are TRBV28 and TRBJ2-7, with 9 bases aligning to TRBD1. Germline CDR1 MDHEN, CDR2 SYDVKM. The J segment lost 3 bases and the V segment lost 5 bases, leaving 5 bases of the junction unmatched. The CDR3 is made up of 14 amino acids. CDR3 amino acids: CASSTGTGLYEQYF. CDR3 DNA: TGTGCCAGCAGTACCGGGACAGGGCTCTACGAGCAGTACTTC.

This clonotype occurred a few times. The rearrangement joins TRBV7-2 to TRBJ2-7; D tentatively fits TRBD1 or TRBD2 (5 bases each). V was pared by 8 bases and J by 5 bases, with 16 bases between. Germline CDR1 reads SGHTA; CDR2 reads FQGNSA. This CDR3 spans 13 amino acids. The CDR3 loop is CASGRGLRNEQYF. CDR3 coding DNA: TGTGCCAGCGGTCGGGGCCTTCGGAACGAGCAGTACTTC.

This clonotype has a count of ten or more. This sequence joins TRBV7-9 and TRBJ2-3; perhaps TRBD2 as D (6 bases). The CDR3 has 16 residues. The V end was cut by 4 bases, the J end by 0 bases, with 14 bases between. Per germline, CDR1 SEHNR and CDR2 FQNEAQ (reference sequence). The chain's CDR3 is CASSYGSGPSTDTQYF. The CDR3 DNA reads TGTGCCAGCAGCTATGGTAGCGGCCCTAGCACAGATACGCAGTATTTT.

This clonotype was recorded a few times. The J gene is TRBJ2-1, the V gene TRBV6-4; no clear D. The CDR3 contains 17 residues. Looked up from germline, CDR1 is MRHNA and CDR2 is SNTAGT. The V gene lost 2 bases and the J gene lost 5 bases, with 19 bases spanning the gap. This chain's CDR3 is CASSDRSALLEDNEQFF. For the CDR3, the DNA is TGTGCCAGCAGTGACCGGTCTGCTTTGCTAGAAGACAATGAGCAGTTCTTC.

The J gene is TRBJ2-7, the V gene TRBV7-2, with D tentatively TRBD1 (6 bases). This CDR3 is built from 13 residues. Germline V lookup: CDR1 SGHTA, CDR2 FQGNSA. Trimming shortened V by 5 bases and J by 9 bases, and 17 bases separated the two germline ends. CDR3 DNA: TGTGCCAGCAGCCGGGGTCGGACACAGGGGCAGTACTTC. The encoded protein is CASSRGRTQGQYF.

This clonotype was picked up a small number of times. V and J are TRBV20-1 and TRBJ1-2; D gene uncertain. The length of the CDR3 is 13 residues. Trimming cost V 2 bases and J 7 bases, with 14 bases left between them. Germline values: CDR1 DFQATT, CDR2 SNEGSKA (reference sequence). Here the CDR3 reads CSARPTWAGGYTF. CDR3 DNA: TGCAGTGCTAGACCCACTTGGGCCGGTGGCTACACCTTC.

This clonotype was picked up a small number of times. The CDR3 bases are TGCAGCGTTGAAGAAGGGAGAAGGGCCGGGGAGCTGTTTTTT. Its protein is CSVEEGRRAGELFF. The chain is built from TRBV29-1 and TRBJ2-2; perhaps TRBD2 as D (5 bases). The V gene's germline CDR1 is SQVTM and CDR2 ANQGSEA. The CDR3 runs 14 residues. V was shortened by 0 bases and J by 6 bases, with 11 bases between the two germline ends.

This clonotype was recorded at least ten times. The gene calls are TRBV3-1 and TRBJ2-2, with 7 positions matching TRBD2. Germline V CDR1 and CDR2: LGHDT, YNNKEL (reference sequence). With 6 bases clipped from V and 3 bases from J, the junction kept 4 bases outside the gene matches. The CDR3 is made up of 14 amino acids. CDR3 coding DNA: TGTGCCAGCAGACCCAGCGGGGACACCGGGGAGCTGTTTTTT. Amino acid sequence: CASRPSGDTGELFF.

This clonotype was seen at least ten times. The V call is TRBV5-6, the J call TRBJ1-2; possible D gene TRBD1, 5 bases. This CDR3 comprises 15 residues. Germline assignment: CDR1 SGHDT and CDR2 YYEEEE. The ends were cut back, 4 bases at V and 4 bases at J, with 17 bases in the middle. In DNA, the CDR3 is TGTGCCAGCAGCCCCATCATCGGGGGGACCTATGGCTACACCTTC. This translates into CASSPIIGGTYGYTF.

The rearrangement uses TRBV6-4 and TRBJ2-3; 7 bases map to TRBD2. The CDR3 length is 15 residues. Germline loops: CDR1 MRHNA, CDR2 SNTAGT. V shed 4 bases and J 1 base; nucleotides not matched to a gene: 5. CDR3 nucleotides: TGTGCCAGCAGTGTCGTTCTAGCGGGCACAGATACGCAGTATTTT. Amino acids: CASSVVLAGTDTQYF.

This clonotype was recorded at least ten times. The DNA of the CDR3 is TGTGCCAGCAGTCTGGGACAGGGGCCAGCAGATACGCAGTATTTT. It is translated as CASSLGQGPADTQYF. This rearrangement joins TRBV6-1 to TRBJ2-3; 10 nucleotides match TRBD1. The CDR3 totals 15 residues. The germline V gene encodes CDR1 MNHNS and CDR2 SASEGT. The J segment lost 4 bases and the V segment lost 5 bases, leaving 6 bases of the junction unmatched.

This clonotype was seen more than once but under ten times. The V gene is TRBV29-1, the J gene TRBJ1-1, with D unresolved. Trimming left V 1 base short and J 6 bases short, with 12 bases between. Germline CDR1 SQVTM, CDR2 ANQGSEA. There are 13 residues in the CDR3. The CDR3 spells CSVEGVSTSEAFF. In nucleotides, the CDR3 is TGCAGCGTTGAAGGGGTATCGACCTCTGAAGCTTTCTTT.

The chain carries TRBV2 and TRBJ1-2, with D tentatively TRBD1 (5 bases). Germline assignment: CDR1 SNHLY and CDR2 FYNNEI. The CDR3 has 14 amino acids. The ends were cut back, 5 bases at V and 4 bases at J, with 14 bases in the middle. The CDR3 reads CASSRYRSSYGYTF. The CDR3 nucleotides read TGTGCCAGCAGTCGATACAGGTCATCCTATGGCTACACCTTC.

The chain carries TRBV6-4 and TRBJ2-1; D gene uncertain. Trimming removed 2 bases from V and 5 bases from J, with 10 bases in between. The CDR3 sequence is 14 residues long. In germline, CDR1 is MRHNA, CDR2 SNTAGT. This CDR3 is CASSDQAENNEQFF. The CDR3 nucleotides are TGTGCCAGCAGTGACCAGGCAGAGAACAATGAGCAGTTCTTC.

The V gene is TRBV27, the J gene TRBJ1-4; 8 bases are shared with TRBD1. The CDR3 length is 13 residues. The V segment lost 5 bases and the J segment 5 bases; nucleotides outside the gene matches: 1. From germline, CDR1 is MNHEY and CDR2 SMNVEV (reference sequence). The CDR3 DNA is TGTGCCAGCAGTAGACAGGGGAATGAAAAACTGTTTTTT. It is translated as CASSRQGNEKLFF.

This clonotype was found many times. The V and J genes are TRBV7-2 and TRBJ1-5; weak D call: TRBD1 (6 bases). The CDR3 covers 15 residues. Trimming cost V 1 base and J 2 bases, with 9 bases left between them. Germline assignment: CDR1 SGHTA and CDR2 FQGNSA. CDR3 sequence reads: CASSLGGARNQPQHF. The DNA for the CDR3 is TGTGCCAGCAGCTTAGGGGGGGCCCGCAATCAGCCCCAGCATTTT.

The chain joins TRBV4-1 to TRBJ2-7; a possible D gene is TRBD1 (5 bases). The CDR3 loop spans 12 amino acids. The ends were cut back, 0 bases at V and 6 bases at J, with 6 bases in the middle. In germline, CDR1 is MGHRA, CDR2 YSYEKL. CDR3: CASSQDRGEQYF. CDR3 DNA sequence: TGCGCCAGCAGCCAAGATAGGGGCGAGCAGTACTTC.

This clonotype was counted ten times or more. The chain links TRBV6-6 to TRBJ2-7; D might be TRBD1 (5 bases). Germline CDR1 MNHNY, CDR2 SVGAGI (reference sequence). The V and J ends lost 0 bases and 4 bases respectively, with 19 bases between them. CDR3 length: 17 residues. The CDR3 DNA sequence: TGTGCCAGCAGTTACTCAGCCCGGTGGGCAGGGCTTTACGAGCAGTACTTC. It yields the protein CASSYSARWAGLYEQYF.